These T cell receptor beta chains were read from a single sample in a study of neurological immune-mediated disorders. TCRdb itself ran the 5' RACE reads through MiXCR, one entry per CDR3 protein. The sample carries 84,000 or so distinct CDR3 sequences, 10% recorded once. The source material was PBMCs. These receptors all come from a man aged 40-49 years in good health. CDR3s include the opening cysteine and the closing phenylalanine or tryptophan. The D gene is left open where the match is weak. Clone size is not always given. Where it is, it says once, few, many or a class for expanded clones.

TRBD1 TRBJ1-1 TRBV27 few CASRGTGNTEAFF TGTGCCAGCAGGGGGACAGGGAACACTGAAGCTTTCTTT
. TRBJ2-3 TRBV27 many CASSLPRKGDTQYF TGTGCCAGCAGTCTTCCTAGAAAAGGGGATACGCAGTATTTT
. TRBJ2-1 TRBV27 many CASSLFQVSYNEQFF TGTGCCAGCAGTTTATTCCAAGTCTCCTACAATGAGCAGTTCTTC
. TRBJ1-1 TRBV20-1 many CSAPQVTNTEAFF TGCAGTGCCCCACAGGTGACGAACACTGAAGCTTTCTTT
. TRBJ2-6 TRBV6-4 few CASSAGTSGANVLTF TGTGCCAGCAGCGCCGGGACGTCTGGGGCCAACGTCCTGACTTTC
TRBD1 TRBJ1-5 TRBV7-2 many CASSSTGSNQPQHF TGTGCCAGCAGCTCGACAGGGAGCAATCAGCCCCAGCATTTT
TRBD2 TRBJ2-1 TRBV5-8 many CASSWSPGLAGGPFLYEQFF TGTGCCAGCAGCTGGTCACCGGGACTAGCGGGAGGGCCGTTTCTCTATGAGCAGTTCTTC
TRBD2 TRBJ2-3 TRBV28 many CASSPVAGGIDTQYF TGTGCCAGCAGTCCCGTAGCGGGAGGTATCGATACGCAGTATTTT
TRBD1 TRBJ1-2 TRBV10-2 many CASAGQGIGYTF TGCGCCAGCGCGGGACAGGGGATTGGCTACACCTTC
TRBD2 TRBJ2-2 TRBV20-1 many CSARSQGTSRGGATAGELFF TGCAGTGCTAGGTCCCAAGGAACGTCTCGCGGGGGGGCAACGGCCGGGGAGCTGTTTTTT
. TRBJ2-1 TRBV9 many CASSVGTPNEQFF TGTGCCAGCAGCGTAGGGACTCCCAATGAGCAGTTCTTC
. TRBJ2-7 TRBV29-1 many CSVGVGSYEQYF TGCAGCGTTGGGGTTGGATCCTACGAGCAGTACTTC
TRBD1 TRBJ1-5 TRBV5-1 . CASSLGTGGAAPWNQPQHF TGCGCCAGCAGCTTGGGGACAGGGGGCGCAGCCCCGTGGAATCAGCCCCAGCATTTT
. TRBJ1-5 TRBV6-5 few CASSYSRDHQPQHF TGTGCCAGCAGTTACTCAAGGGATCATCAGCCCCAGCATTTT
. TRBJ2-3 TRBV29-1 many CSVEKRQNTDTQYF TGCAGCGTTGAGAAACGACAAAACACAGATACGCAGTATTTT
. TRBJ1-6 TRBV12-3/TRBV12-4 few CASSLWTENSPLHF TGTGCCAGCAGTCTTTGGACAGAGAATTCACCCCTCCACTTT
. TRBJ1-2 TRBV5-1 many CASSLGAANPYGYTF TGCGCCAGCAGCTTGGGCGCAGCGAACCCCTATGGCTACACCTTC
. TRBJ2-3 TRBV7-7 many CASSLGGFSTDTQYF TGTGCCAGCAGCTTAGGAGGGTTTAGCACAGATACGCAGTATTTT
. TRBJ2-1 TRBV12-3/TRBV12-4 many CASSFGQRDEQFF TGTGCCAGCAGTTTCGGACAGCGAGACGAGCAGTTCTTC
. TRBJ2-5 TRBV6-5 many CASSPALTGKETQYF TGTGCCAGCAGCCCCGCATTGACAGGAAAAGAGACCCAGTACTTC
. TRBJ2-5 TRBV11-2 . CASSLTPIGGPETQYF TGTGCCAGCAGCTTAACCCCTATAGGGGGTCCGGAGACCCAGTACTTC
. TRBJ2-1 TRBV18 many CASSPSLLYNEQFF TGTGCCAGCTCACCAAGCCTCCTGTACAATGAGCAGTTCTTC
TRBD2 TRBJ2-1 TRBV9 . CASSVGGTSGFNEQFF TGTGCCAGCAGTGTGGGGGGGACTAGCGGCTTCAATGAGCAGTTCTTC
TRBD1 TRBJ2-3 TRBV12-3/TRBV12-4 many CASRPLGTGAKYSTDTQYF TGTGCCAGCAGGCCTCTTGGGACAGGGGCCAAGTATAGCACAGATACGCAGTATTTT
TRBD2 TRBJ2-2 TRBV10-2 . CASSAGRVGNTGELFF TGCGCCAGCAGTGCCGGGAGGGTTGGGAACACCGGGGAGCTGTTTTTT
. TRBJ2-2 TRBV7-9 many CASSLDDVGELFF TGTGCCAGCAGCTTAGACGACGTCGGGGAGCTGTTTTTT
TRBD1 TRBJ2-4 TRBV5-1 . CASSLVVGQGGLTKNIQYF TGCGCCAGCAGCTTGGTCGTGGGACAGGGAGGGTTGACCAAAAACATTCAGTACTTC
. TRBJ1-1 TRBV7-2 few CASSMLLRGEAFF TGTGCCAGCAGCATGCTCCTCCGAGGCGAAGCTTTCTTT
. TRBJ1-1 TRBV5-1 many CASSLWGGSTEAFF TGCGCCAGCAGCTTATGGGGCGGCAGCACTGAAGCTTTCTTT
. TRBJ2-3 TRBV12-3/TRBV12-4 many CASSFNRGVITDTQYF TGTGCCAGCAGTTTTAATCGAGGGGTGATCACAGATACGCAGTATTTT
. TRBJ2-2 TRBV5-6 many CASSLSTGELFF TGTGCCAGCAGCTTGAGCACCGGGGAGCTGTTTTTT
. TRBJ1-1 TRBV19 many CASKGIGEAFF TGTGCCAGTAAAGGTATAGGTGAAGCTTTCTTT
. TRBJ1-2 TRBV9 . CASSVDQGNYGYTF TGTGCCAGCAGCGTAGACCAGGGTAACTATGGCTACACCTTC
. TRBJ1-2 TRBV10-3 many CAISEAGAGYTF TGTGCCATCAGTGAGGCAGGGGCTGGCTACACCTTC
. TRBJ1-1 TRBV4-1 many CASSQEGAVWDEAFF TGCGCCAGCAGCCAAGAAGGGGCCGTCTGGGATGAAGCTTTCTTT
. TRBJ1-1 TRBV12-3/TRBV12-4 many CASSFGAPGRGNTEAFF TGTGCCAGCAGTTTTGGAGCCCCAGGGCGTGGGAACACTGAAGCTTTCTTT
. TRBJ2-7 TRBV6-5 many CASSYSPGASYEQYF TGTGCCAGCAGTTACTCGCCAGGGGCCTCCTACGAGCAGTACTTC
. TRBJ2-3 TRBV5-1 many CASSLGGSADTQYF TGCGCCAGCAGCTTGGGGGGGTCCGCGGATACGCAGTATTTT
. TRBJ1-2 TRBV3-1 many CASSLSLDSYGYTF TGTGCCAGCAGCCTCTCCTTGGACAGCTATGGCTACACCTTC
TRBD2 TRBJ2-5 TRBV7-3 many CASSSGRGAGEGTQYF TGTGCCAGCAGCTCCGGACGGGGAGCGGGGGAGGGGACCCAGTACTTC
. TRBJ1-3 TRBV7-9 many CASSPPGTSGNTIYF TGTGCCAGCAGCCCACCAGGGACCTCTGGAAACACCATATATTTT
TRBD1 TRBJ1-5 TRBV20-1 many CSARSQGTLGNQPQHF TGCAGTGCTAGATCACAGGGGACACTAGGCAATCAGCCCCAGCATTTT
TRBD2 TRBJ2-3 TRBV3-1 many CASSPSPSHLRTSGTDTQYF TGTGCCAGCAGCCCATCCCCATCCCACCTAAGGACTAGCGGGACAGATACGCAGTATTTT
. TRBJ1-2 TRBV5-5 many CASSNPGFIYGYTF TGTGCCAGCAGCAATCCGGGATTTATCTATGGCTACACCTTC
TRBD2 TRBJ2-2 TRBV28 many CASSLGTSGRLYTGELFF TGTGCCAGCAGTTTAGGGACTAGCGGGCGACTTTACACCGGGGAGCTGTTTTTT
. TRBJ2-1 TRBV20-1 once CSASLNNEQFF TGCAGTGCTAGCCTTAACAATGAGCAGTTCTTC
. TRBJ2-3 TRBV10-1 many CASSAVTGVTDTQYF TGCGCCAGCAGCGCCGTCACGGGGGTCACAGATACGCAGTATTTT
TRBD1 TRBJ2-7 TRBV20-1 . CSAPRGQGRNEQYF TGCAGTGCTCCTAGGGGGCAGGGAAGAAACGAGCAGTACTTC
TRBD2 TRBJ2-3 TRBV5-1 many CASSASIAGFTDTQYF TGCGCCAGCAGCGCTAGTATAGCGGGATTCACAGATACGCAGTATTTT